The 15 T cell receptor beta chains listed next were all sequenced from one sample in a study of blood T cell repertoires in COVID-19. Repertoires were generated with immunoSEQ multiplex PCR, while TCRdb's copy carries only in-frame clones and drops some. The sample yields about 55,000 clones, around 85% seen once. Material: peripheral blood. These receptors were obtained from a human donor in a cohort sampled during active COVID-19.

J is TRBJ2-3 and V is TRBV3-1 (or the pseudogene TRBV3-2), with TRBD2 as a possible D gene (6 bases). The CDR3 has 15 residues. Between the trimmed V and J ends, which lost 3 bases and 1 base, there was a span of 11 bases. The V gene's germline CDR1 is LGHDT and CDR2 YNNKEL (reference sequence). CDR3: CASSQAGLGTDTQYF. The CDR3 bases are TGTGCCAGCAGCCAGGCGGGACTCGGCACAGATACGCAGTATTTT.

The chain uses TRBV6-4 and TRBJ2-3, with D perhaps matching TRBD2 (6 bases). There are 14 residues in the CDR3. Looked up from germline, CDR1 is MRHNA and CDR2 is SNTAGT. V was trimmed by 5 bases and J by 1 base, leaving 10 bases between them. The CDR3 coding sequence is TGTGCCAGCAGTAGTGGCGGGGGCACAGATACGCAGTATTTT. As protein: CASSSGGGTDTQYF.

The CDR3 DNA sequence: TGTGCCAGCAGCCAAAAGCTAGACAATGAGCAGTTCTTC. It is translated as CASSQKLDNEQFF. This chain links TRBV4-2 with TRBJ2-1; D is unresolved. Germline V gene sequence: CDR1 LGHNA, CDR2 YNFKEQ. The CDR3 extends over 13 amino acids. V was pared by 2 bases and J by 5 bases, with 7 bases between.

The V and J genes are TRBV4-1 and TRBJ1-5, with D maybe TRBD1 (5 bases). The V gene's germline CDR1 is MGHRA and CDR2 YSYEKL. V was trimmed by 0 bases and J by 6 bases, leaving 15 bases between them. The CDR3 is made up of 16 amino acids. The CDR3 bases are TGCGCCAGCAGCCAAGAAGGTAGGGGCAGGAGTCAGCCCCAGCATTTT. Amino acid sequence: CASSQEGRGRSQPQHF.

Worth noting for this clone: In the same sample, other DNA sequences code for this CDR3. This chain joins TRBV7-9 and TRBJ2-3; 9 nucleotides match TRBD2. Germline V lookup: CDR1 SEHNR, CDR2 FQNEAQ (reference sequence). J gave up 1 base and V 3 bases, and 2 bases lay outside the gene matches. The CDR3 runs 15 residues. CDR3 amino acids: CASSLGLAGTDTQYF. CDR3 bases: TGTGCCAGCAGCTTGGGACTAGCAGGCACAGATACGCAGTATTTT. The full variable domain, completed using reference TRBV7-9 and TRBJ2-3, is DTGVSQNPRHKITKRGQNVTFRCDPISEHNRLYWYRQTLGQGPEFLTYFQNEAQLEKSRLLSDRFSAERPKGSFSTLEIQRTEQGDSAMYLCASSLGLAGTDTQYFGPGTRLTVL.

This chain connects TRBV11-3 to TRBJ2-3; D not resolved. With 1 base removed from V and 0 bases from J, the gap between germline ends came to 5 bases. There are 14 residues in the CDR3. Germline CDR1 and CDR2: SGHNT and YENEEA. The CDR3 here is CASSLVSSTDTQYF. The CDR3 DNA reads TGTGCCAGCAGCTTAGTTAGTAGCACAGATACGCAGTATTTT.

The chain is built from TRBV19 and TRBJ1-1, with a tentative D call TRBD1 (5 bases). CDR1 LNHDA and CDR2 SQIVND come from the germline V gene (reference sequence). The ends were cut back, 4 bases at V and 4 bases at J, with 7 bases in the middle. The CDR3 sequence is 12 residues long. The CDR3 DNA is TGTGCCAGTAGTAGCAGGGTCACTGAAGCTTTCTTT. Amino acid sequence: CASSSRVTEAFF.

The chain couples TRBV2 to TRBJ2-5, with D perhaps matching TRBD2 (6 bases). Germline V lookup: CDR1 SNHLY, CDR2 FYNNEI. This CDR3 region has 14 residues. V lost 3 bases and J lost 5, with 13 bases in between. CDR3 DNA sequence: TGTGCCAGCAGTGAGAGGGGCCGGGGGGAGACCCAGTACTTC. As protein: CASSERGRGETQYF. The full variable domain, completed using reference TRBV2 and TRBJ2-5, is EPEVTQTPSHQVTQMGQEVILRCVPISNHLYFYWYRQILGQKVEFLVSFYNNEISEKSEIFDDQFSVERPDGSNFTLKIRSTKLEDSAMYFCASSERGRGETQYFGPGTRLLVL.

This clone was counted between two and nine times. This chain connects TRBV19 to TRBJ1-5, with D tentatively TRBD1 (5 bases). CDR3 length: 14 amino acids. V was shortened by 6 bases and J by 4 bases, with 13 bases between the two germline ends. From germline, CDR1 is LNHDA and CDR2 SQIVND (reference sequence). For the CDR3, the DNA is TGTGCCAGTAGCGATAACAGGAGAAATCAGCCCCAGCATTTT. Translated: CASSDNRRNQPQHF.

The V gene is TRBV19, the J gene TRBJ1-5; D is unclear. From germline, CDR1 is LNHDA and CDR2 SQIVND (reference sequence). V was clipped by 3 bases and J by 5 bases, with 14 bases between them. The CDR3 totals 15 residues. CDR3 sequence (DNA): TGTGCCAGTAGTATTGTTGGGAGGACCGATCAGCCCCAGCATTTT. Protein sequence: CASSIVGRTDQPQHF.

The chain is built from TRBV10-3 and TRBJ1-3; D perhaps matches TRBD1 (5 bases). Trimming took 2 bases from V and 3 from J, leaving 17 bases between them. Germline CDR1 reads ENHRY; CDR2 reads SYGVKD. The CDR3 is 17 residues long. The CDR3 loop is CAISEGQGSVGGNTIYF. In DNA, the CDR3 is TGTGCCATCAGTGAGGGTCAGGGCTCAGTAGGTGGAAACACCATATATTTT.

The chain links TRBV19 to TRBJ2-3; TRBD2 matches 12 bases. Germline V gene lookup returns CDR1 LNHDA and CDR2 SQIVND (reference sequence). J gave up 1 base and V 3 bases, and 5 bases lay outside the gene matches. This CDR3 has 17 residues. CDR3 nucleotide sequence: TGTGCCAGTAGTATTGCCGGACTAGCGGGACGCACAGATACGCAGTATTTT. Its translation is CASSIAGLAGRTDTQYF.

The rearrangement links TRBV4-1 to TRBJ2-3, with D possibly matching TRBD2 (5 bases). Trimming pared 4 bases from V and 0 bases from J, leaving 14 bases between. Per the germline V gene, CDR1 is MGHRA and CDR2 is YSYEKL. The CDR3 is 16 amino acids. CDR3 sequence: CASSRTGELSTDTQYF. DNA of the CDR3: TGCGCCAGCAGCCGGACTGGGGAGTTGAGCACAGATACGCAGTATTTT.

V gene TRBV11-1 combines with J gene TRBJ2-7, with 8 nucleotides matching TRBD1. Germline-derived CDR1 and CDR2 are SGHAT and FQDESV (reference sequence). Unmatched junction bases numbered 8, after V lost 5 bases and J lost 5 bases. This CDR3 comprises 14 residues. CDR3 bases: TGTGCCAGCAGCACTGGACAGGGTGGCGACGAGCAGTACTTC. The encoded protein is CASSTGQGGDEQYF.

The chain recombines TRBV6-5 with TRBJ2-5, with TRBD2 identical over 8 bases. Germline CDR1 reads MNHEY; CDR2 reads SVGAGI. The CDR3 has 13 residues. Germline trimming cut 10 bases from V and 4 bases from J; bases unmatched to any gene: 8. CDR3 sequence: CATTPGGGETQYF. For the CDR3, the DNA is TGTGCCACCACCCCGGGAGGGGGAGAGACCCAGTACTTC.